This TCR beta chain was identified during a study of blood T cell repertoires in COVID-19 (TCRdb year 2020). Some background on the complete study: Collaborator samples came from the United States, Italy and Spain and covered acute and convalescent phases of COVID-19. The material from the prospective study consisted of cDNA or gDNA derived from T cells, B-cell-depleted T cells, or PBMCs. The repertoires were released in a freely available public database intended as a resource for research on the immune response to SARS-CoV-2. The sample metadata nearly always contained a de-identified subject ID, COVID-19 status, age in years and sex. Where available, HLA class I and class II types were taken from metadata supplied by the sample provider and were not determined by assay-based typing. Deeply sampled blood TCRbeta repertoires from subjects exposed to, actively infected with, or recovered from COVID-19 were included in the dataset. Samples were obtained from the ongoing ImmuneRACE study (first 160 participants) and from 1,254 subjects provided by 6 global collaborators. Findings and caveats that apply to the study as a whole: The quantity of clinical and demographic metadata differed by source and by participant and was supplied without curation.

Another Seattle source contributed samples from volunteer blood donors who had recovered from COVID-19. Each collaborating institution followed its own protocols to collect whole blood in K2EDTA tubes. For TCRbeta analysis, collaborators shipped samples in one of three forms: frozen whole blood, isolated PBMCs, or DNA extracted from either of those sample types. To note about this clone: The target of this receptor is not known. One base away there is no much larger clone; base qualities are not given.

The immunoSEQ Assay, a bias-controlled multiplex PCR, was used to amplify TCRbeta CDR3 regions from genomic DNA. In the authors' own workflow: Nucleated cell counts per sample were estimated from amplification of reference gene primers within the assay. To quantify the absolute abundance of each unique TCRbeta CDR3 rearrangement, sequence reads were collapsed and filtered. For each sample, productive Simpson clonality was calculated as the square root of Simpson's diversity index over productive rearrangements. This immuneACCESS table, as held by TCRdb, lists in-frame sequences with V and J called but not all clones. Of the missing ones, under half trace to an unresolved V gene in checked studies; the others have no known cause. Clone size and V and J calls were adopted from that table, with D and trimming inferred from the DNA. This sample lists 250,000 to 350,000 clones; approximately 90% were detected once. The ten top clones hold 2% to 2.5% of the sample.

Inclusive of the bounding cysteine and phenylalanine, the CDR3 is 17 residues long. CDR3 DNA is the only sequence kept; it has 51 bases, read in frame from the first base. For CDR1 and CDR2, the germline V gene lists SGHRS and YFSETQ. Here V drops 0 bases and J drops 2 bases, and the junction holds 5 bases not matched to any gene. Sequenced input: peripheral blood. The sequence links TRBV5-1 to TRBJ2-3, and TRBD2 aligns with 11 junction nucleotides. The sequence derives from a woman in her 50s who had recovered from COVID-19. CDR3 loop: CASSLGRTSGHTDTQYF. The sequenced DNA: TGCGCCAGCAGCTTGGGCAGGACTAGCGGGCACACAGATACGCAGTATTTT.